This T cell receptor beta chain was identified during a study of T cells in tuberculosis. About the study: Samples predate treatment or fall within its first 7 days.

This clone was picked up one time. Time point meaning: new active TB diagnosis, blood taken before or within 7 days of starting treatment. On average around 100,000 T cells per donor were immunosequenced. The ends lost 5 bases at V and 8 bases at J; junction bases unmatched: 16. The length of the CDR3 is 16 residues. From germline, CDR1 is LNHDA and CDR2 SQIVND (reference sequence). The method was immunoSEQ multiplex PCR; TCRdb's version includes in-frame clones alone and lacks a portion of them. Among 22,000 or so clones, around 85% were seen once, and the ten largest hold under 15%. The clonotype comes from an adult with tuberculosis. The specimen was PBMCs, collected at tuberculosis diagnosis. The V and J genes are TRBV19 and TRBJ1-2, with 8 bases fitting TRBD1. The CDR3 loop reads CASSSSPQGAYKGYTF. In nucleotides, the CDR3 is TGTGCCAGTAGTTCCTCACCCCAGGGGGCGTACAAAGGCTACACCTTC.